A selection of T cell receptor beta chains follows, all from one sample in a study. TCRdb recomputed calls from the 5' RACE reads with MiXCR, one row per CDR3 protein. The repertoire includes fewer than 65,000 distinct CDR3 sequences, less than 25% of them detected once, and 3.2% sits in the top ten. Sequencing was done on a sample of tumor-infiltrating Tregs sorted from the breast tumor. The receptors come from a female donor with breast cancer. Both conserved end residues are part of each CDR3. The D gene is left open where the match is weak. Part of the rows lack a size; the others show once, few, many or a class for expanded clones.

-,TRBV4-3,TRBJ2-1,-,CASSRDFYNEQFF,TGCGCCAGCAGCAGGGACTTCTACAATGAGCAGTTCTTC
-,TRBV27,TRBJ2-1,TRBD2,CASTHSGLAGVSYNEQFF,TGTGCCAGCACACACTCGGGACTAGCGGGAGTATCCTACAATGAGCAGTTCTTC
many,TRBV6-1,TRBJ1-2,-,CASSEWDYGYTF,TGTGCCAGCAGTGAGTGGGACTATGGCTACACCTTC
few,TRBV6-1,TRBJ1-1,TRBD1,CASLPRDRGGTEAFF,TGTGCCAGTTTACCCCGGGACAGGGGAGGAACTGAAGCTTTCTTT
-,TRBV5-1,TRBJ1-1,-,CASSSSGWGSRTEAFF,TGCGCCAGCAGCTCCTCAGGATGGGGCAGTCGGACTGAAGCTTTCTTT
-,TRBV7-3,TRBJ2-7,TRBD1,CASSLTPGTGSEQCF,TGTGCCAGCAGCCTGACCCCCGGGACAGGGAGCGAGCAGTGCTTC
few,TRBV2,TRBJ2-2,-,CASSFLRPNTGELFF,TGTGCCAGCAGTTTCCTCAGACCGAACACCGGGGAGCTGTTTTTT
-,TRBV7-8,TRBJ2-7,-,CASSLRAATLQAQYF,TGTGCCAGCAGCTTACGGGCAGCAACCCTACAAGCGCAGTACTTC
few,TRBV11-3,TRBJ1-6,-,CASSLGGSPLHF,TGTGCCAGCAGCTTAGGAGGTTCACCCCTCCACTTT
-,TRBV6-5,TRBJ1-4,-,CASSESGGLNEKLFF,TGTGCCAGCAGTGAATCGGGGGGGCTTAATGAAAAACTGTTTTTT
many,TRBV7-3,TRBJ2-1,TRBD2,CASSLREGGGLSSYNEQFF,TGTGCCAGCAGCTTACGGGAGGGGGGTGGACTCTCATCCTACAATGAGCAGTTCTTC
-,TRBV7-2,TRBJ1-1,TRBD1,CASSLRDRIRTEACF,TGTGCCAGCAGCTTACGGGACAGGATAAGGACTGAAGCTTGCTTT
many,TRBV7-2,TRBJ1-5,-,CASSLGMAGASGNQPQHF,TGTGCCAGCAGCTTAGGGATGGCGGGGGCCAGCGGCAATCAGCCCCAGCATTTT
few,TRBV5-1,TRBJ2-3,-,CASSLGGSFTDTQYF,TGCGCCAGCAGCTTGGGGGGCAGCTTCACAGATACGCAGTATTTT
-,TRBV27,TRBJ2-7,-,CASSFVAGYEQYF,TGTGCCAGCAGTTTCGTGGCGGGGTACGAGCAGTACTTC
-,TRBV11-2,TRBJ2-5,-,CASSLSTNTGETQYF,TGTGCCAGCAGCTTATCCACTAATACGGGAGAGACCCAGTACTTC
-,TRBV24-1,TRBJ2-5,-,CATSDRETQYF,TGTGCCACCAGTGATCGAGAGACCCAGTACTTC
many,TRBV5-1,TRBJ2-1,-,CASSLVPPGYYNEQFF,TGCGCCAGCAGCTTGGTCCCGCCGGGTTACTACAATGAGCAGTTCTTC
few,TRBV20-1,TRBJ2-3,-,CSARDKRGTDTQYF,TGCAGTGCTAGAGACAAGCGGGGCACAGATACGCAGTATTTT
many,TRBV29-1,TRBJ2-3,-,CSVVSDTQYF,TGCAGCGTTGTGTCCGATACGCAGTATTTT
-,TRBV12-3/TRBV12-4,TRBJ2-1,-,CASTPSGFYNEQFF,TGTGCCAGCACCCCGAGCGGATTCTACAATGAGCAGTTCTTC
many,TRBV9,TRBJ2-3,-,CASSVAPLDTQYF,TGTGCCAGCAGCGTAGCACCGCTTGATACGCAGTATTTT
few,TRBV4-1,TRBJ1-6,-,CASSQVPGKNSPLHF,TGCGCCAGCAGCCAAGTGCCAGGCAAAAATTCACCCCTCCACTTT
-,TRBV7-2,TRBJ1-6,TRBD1,CASSLGAGQGGSPLHF,TGTGCCAGCAGCTTAGGGGCGGGACAGGGTGGCTCACCCCTCCACTTT
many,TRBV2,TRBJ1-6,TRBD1,CASSEDRGSPLHF,TGTGCCAGCAGTGAAGACAGGGGCTCACCCCTCCACTTT
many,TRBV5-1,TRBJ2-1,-,CASSAAAGSYNEQFF,TGCGCCAGCAGCGCGGCCGCAGGTTCCTACAATGAGCAGTTCTTC
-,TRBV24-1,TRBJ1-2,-,CATSDPGTKGGYTF,TGTGCCACCAGTGATCCCGGGACAAAAGGTGGCTACACCTTC
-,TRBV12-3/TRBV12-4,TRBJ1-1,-,CASSLTGTLHEAFF,TGTGCCAGCAGTTTAACAGGAACGCTCCATGAAGCTTTCTTT
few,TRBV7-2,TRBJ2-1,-,CASSPDRPNEQFF,TGTGCCAGCAGCCCAGACCGGCCCAATGAGCAGTTCTTC
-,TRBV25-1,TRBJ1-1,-,CASSEGQGYEAFF,TGTGCCAGCAGTGAAGGGCAGGGGTATGAAGCTTTCTTT
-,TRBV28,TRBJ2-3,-,CASTAPIGDTQYF,TGTGCCAGCACGGCCCCCATCGGGGATACGCAGTATTTT
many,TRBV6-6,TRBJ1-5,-,CASSYSSSVQPQHF,TGTGCCAGCAGTTACTCGAGTTCCGTCCAGCCCCAGCATTTT
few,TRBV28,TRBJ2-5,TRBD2,CASSPGTSDHF,TGTGCCAGCAGTCCCGGGACTAGCGATCACTTC
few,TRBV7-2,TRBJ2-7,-,CASSRYSDPYEQYF,TGTGCCAGTAGCCGATATAGCGATCCCTACGAGCAGTACTTC
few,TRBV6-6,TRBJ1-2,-,CASSPTEFDGYTF,TGTGCCAGCAGTCCGACAGAATTTGATGGCTACACCTTC
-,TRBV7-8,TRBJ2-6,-,CASSSPEGGMRWGANVLTF,TGTGCCAGCAGCTCTCCTGAAGGGGGTATGCGATGGGGGGCCAACGTCCTGACTTTC